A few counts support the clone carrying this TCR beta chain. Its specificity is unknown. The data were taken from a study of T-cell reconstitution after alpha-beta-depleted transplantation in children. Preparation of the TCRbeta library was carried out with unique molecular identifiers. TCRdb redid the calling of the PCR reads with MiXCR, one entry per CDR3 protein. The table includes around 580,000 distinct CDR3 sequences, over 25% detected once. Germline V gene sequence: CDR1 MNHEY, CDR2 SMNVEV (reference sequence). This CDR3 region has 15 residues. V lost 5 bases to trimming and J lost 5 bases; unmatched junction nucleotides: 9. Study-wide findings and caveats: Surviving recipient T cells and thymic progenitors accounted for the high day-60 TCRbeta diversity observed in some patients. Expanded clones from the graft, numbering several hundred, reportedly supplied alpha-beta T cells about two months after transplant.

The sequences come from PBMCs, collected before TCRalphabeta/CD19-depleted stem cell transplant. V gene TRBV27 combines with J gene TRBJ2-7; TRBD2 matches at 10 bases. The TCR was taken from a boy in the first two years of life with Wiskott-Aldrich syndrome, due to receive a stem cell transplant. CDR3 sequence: CASSALAGGYDEQYF. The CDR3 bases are TGTGCCAGCAGTGCGTTAGCGGGAGGTTACGACGAGCAGTACTTC.